The 14 T cell receptor beta chains given below trace back to one sample, sequenced in a study of blood T cells in healthy people across ages. Through a sample-barcoded 5' primer and a J-beta primer mix, a second PCR was run for roughly 6 to 12 cycles. TCRdb passed the 5' RACE reads through MiXCR, listing each CDR3 protein once. This table has approximately 350,000 distinct CDR3 sequences, 52% appearing once. Source material: blood. The receptors were gathered from a man between 60 and 75 years old in good health.

This clonotype was seen a few times. The chain joins TRBV7-9 to TRBJ2-4; 7 nucleotides match TRBD1. The J call is in doubt because the DNA end fits TRBJ2-5 better. The germline CDR1 and CDR2 sequences are SEHNR and FQNEAQ (reference sequence). The CDR3 consists of 14 residues. The CDR3 coding sequence is TGTGCCAGCAGCCTATCGACAGGGATCGAGACCCAGTACTTC. Translation gives CASSLSTGIETQYF.

This clonotype was seen only a few times. The CDR3 protein is CASSLAQTRTYNEQFF. The CDR3 nucleotides are TGCGCCAGCAGCTTGGCTCAGACTCGAACCTACAATGAGCAGTTCTTC. The V call is TRBV5-1, the J call TRBJ2-1; D gene unclear. Germline CDR1 is SGHRS and CDR2 is YFSETQ. V was clipped by 0 bases and J by 2 bases, with 12 bases between them. The length of the CDR3 is 16 residues.

The V gene is TRBV5-5, the J gene TRBJ2-5; a possible D gene is TRBD2 (5 bases). The V end was cut by 6 bases, the J end by 2 bases, with 14 bases between. Germline-derived CDR1 and CDR2 are SGHKS and YYEKEE (reference sequence). CDR3 length: 14 residues. The CDR3 sequence is CASTPGLSQETQYF. DNA of the CDR3: TGTGCCAGCACCCCAGGACTCTCACAAGAGACCCAGTACTTC.

The chain joins TRBV4-1 to TRBJ2-5; 7 nucleotides align to TRBD1. Germline V CDR1 and CDR2: MGHRA, YSYEKL. J lost 3 bases, V lost 2 bases, and 9 bases had no gene match. There are 16 residues in the CDR3. This CDR3 is CASSQRVRGTEETQYF. CDR3 DNA sequence: TGCGCCAGCAGCCAACGAGTACGAGGGACAGAAGAGACCCAGTACTTC.

This chain uses TRBV7-9 with TRBJ1-2; 7 positions agree with TRBD1. The germline V gene has CDR1 SEHNR and CDR2 FQNEAQ (reference sequence). The CDR3 runs 15 residues. Germline trimming cut 5 bases from V and 4 bases from J; bases unmatched to any gene: 10. The CDR3 loop reads CASSPQGVNSYGYTF. The CDR3 DNA reads TGTGCCAGCAGCCCGCAGGGGGTTAATAGCTATGGCTACACCTTC. Supplemented by reference TRBV7-9 and TRBJ1-2, the full variable domain reads DTGVSQNPRHKITKRGQNVTFRCDPISEHNRLYWYRQTLGQGPEFLTYFQNEAQLEKSRLLSDRFSAERPKGSFSTLEIQRTEQGDSAMYLCASSPQGVNSYGYTFGSGTRLTVV.

This clonotype was seen repeatedly, ten times or more. This chain joins TRBV3-1 and TRBJ2-3; tentatively, D is TRBD2 (6 bases). The CDR3 loop spans 15 amino acids. In germline, CDR1 is LGHDT, CDR2 YNNKEL (reference sequence). V lost 1 base, J lost 2 bases, and 10 bases lay in between. The CDR3, as DNA: TGTGCCAGCAGCCAAGTCGGGAGACCCACAGATACGCAGTATTTT. Protein: CASSQVGRPTDTQYF.

The chain is built from TRBV4-2 and TRBJ2-3; 14 bases map to TRBD2. Per germline, CDR1 LGHNA and CDR2 YNFKEQ. The CDR3 contains 17 residues. Trimming removed 6 bases from V and 7 bases from J; junction bases left unmatched: 12. This CDR3 is CASSVGLAGGGVNTQYF. CDR3 nucleotides: TGTGCCAGCAGTGTCGGACTAGCGGGGGGAGGCGTAAATACGCAGTATTTT.

This clonotype was observed a handful of times. The rearrangement uses TRBV7-9 and TRBJ2-7; 8 bases agree with TRBD2. This CDR3 has 16 residues. The V segment lost 5 bases and the J segment 2 bases; nucleotides outside the gene matches: 11. Germline-derived CDR1 and CDR2 are SEHNR and FQNEAQ (reference sequence). CDR3 loop: CASSPGGSGATYEQYF. The CDR3 DNA reads TGTGCCAGCAGCCCCGGTGGTAGCGGGGCCACCTACGAGCAGTACTTC.

This clonotype was counted only a few times. The chain links TRBV6-5 to TRBJ2-1, with 11 positions matching TRBD2. This CDR3 region has 16 residues. Germline values: CDR1 MNHEY, CDR2 SVGAGI. Unmatched junction bases numbered 9, after V lost 5 bases and J lost 6 bases. This CDR3 reads CASSRTVLAGVNEQFF. Written as DNA, the CDR3 is TGTGCCAGCAGTCGAACGGTACTAGCGGGAGTCAATGAGCAGTTCTTC.

The CDR3 reads CSARDMPSGPHTDTQYF. The CDR3 nucleotides read TGCAGTGCTAGGGATATGCCTAGCGGCCCGCACACAGATACGCAGTATTTT. This chain uses TRBV20-1 with TRBJ2-3; 7 bases are a match to TRBD2. The germline V gene encodes CDR1 DFQATT and CDR2 SNEGSKA (reference sequence). This CDR3 is 17 amino acids long. J was trimmed by 2 bases and V by 3 bases; bases with no gene match: 14.

This clonotype was seen more than once but under ten times. A much larger clonotype is one base distant, so this may be a read error. The CDR3 DNA is TGCGCCAGCAGCCCAGGGACAGCCTCGAGCGATGAGCAGTTCTTC. Amino acids: CASSPGTASSDEQFF. The genes are TRBV5-1 and TRBJ2-1, with 7 bases identical to TRBD1. The CDR3 length is 15 residues. V lost 4 bases, J lost 8 bases, and 12 bases stayed unmatched. Germline loops: CDR1 SGHRS, CDR2 YFSETQ.

The chain is built from TRBV20-1 and TRBJ1-2; D not resolved. Germline assignment: CDR1 DFQATT and CDR2 SNEGSKA (reference sequence). This CDR3 has 11 residues. Trimming took 3 bases from V and 3 from J, leaving 5 bases between them. The DNA of the CDR3 is TGCAGTGCTAGGCCCTACTATGGCTACACCTTC. Protein sequence: CSARPYYGYTF.

This clonotype was seen a handful of times. The CDR3 here is CASSETQGGAGGYTF. DNA for the CDR3: TGTGCCAGCAGTGAAACACAGGGAGGGGCGGGAGGCTACACCTTC. The chain recombines TRBV25-1 with TRBJ1-2, with a tentative D call TRBD1 (6 bases). Germline CDR1 MGHDK, CDR2 SYGVNS. The CDR3 covers 15 residues. Between the trimmed V and J ends, which lost 2 bases and 8 bases, there was a span of 18 bases.

V and J are TRBV29-1 and TRBJ2-1; D gene ambiguous. The CDR3 covers 11 residues. The V gene's germline CDR1 is SQVTM and CDR2 ANQGSEA. V was trimmed by 7 bases and J by 8 bases, leaving 12 bases between them. DNA of the CDR3: TGCAGCGCCCGAGTTGGCCATGAGCAGTTCTTC. Translating gives CSARVGHEQFF.